This T cell receptor (beta chain) was found in a study of cytomegalovirus exposure and HLA in healthy donors. Study-wide points: In a later analysis, first-cohort TCR clusters were found to tend to co-occur in the approximately 110 validation repertoires.

The repertoire was sequenced with immunoSEQ multiplex PCR; TCRdb's copy has only in-frame clones and lacks some. The table records fewer than 200,000 clones, roughly nine tenths of them present only once. Trimming at V came to 8 bases and at J to 2 bases, leaving 2 bases not matched to a gene. The CDR3 has 12 amino acids. Germline CDR1 reads LNHDA; CDR2 reads SQIVND (reference sequence). This clone was recorded a few times. Its antigen remains unknown. From the 120-subject validation cohort, which was separate from the roughly 680-subject first cohort, the donors were drawn. The chain combines TRBV19 with TRBJ2-7; TRBD1 agrees at 8 bases. This TCR derives from a woman under 30 in good health and CMV-seropositive. The sequencing input was PBMCs. In nucleotides, the CDR3 is TGTGCCAGTGCGGACAGGGCCTACGAGCAGTACTTC. Translation gives CASADRAYEQYF.